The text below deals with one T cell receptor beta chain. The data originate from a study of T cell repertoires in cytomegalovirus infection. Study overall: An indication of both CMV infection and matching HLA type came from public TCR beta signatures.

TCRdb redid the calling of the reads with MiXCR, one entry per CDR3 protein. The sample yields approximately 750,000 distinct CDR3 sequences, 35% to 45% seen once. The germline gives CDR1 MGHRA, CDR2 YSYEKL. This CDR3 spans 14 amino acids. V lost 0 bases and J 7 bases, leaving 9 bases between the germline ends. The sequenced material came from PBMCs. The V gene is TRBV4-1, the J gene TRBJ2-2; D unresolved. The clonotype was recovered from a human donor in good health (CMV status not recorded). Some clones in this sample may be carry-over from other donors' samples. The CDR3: CASSQEKGIGELFF. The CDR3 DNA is TGCGCCAGCAGCCAAGAAAAAGGAATCGGGGAGCTGTTTTTT.